This TCR beta chain was sequenced for a study of cytomegalovirus exposure and HLA in healthy donors. Both 60 Vbeta primers and 13 Jbeta primers went into the PCR. Using immunoSEQ multiplex PCR, the repertoire was profiled, and TCRdb retains in-frame clones only, with some absent. Of under 200,000 clones in the sample, approximately 82% were seen once. V was cut by 8 bases and J by 5 bases, with 18 bases left in between. Germline CDR1 is LNHDA and CDR2 is SQIVND (reference sequence). The CDR3 extends over 14 amino acids. General study points: Common viral pathogens (according to a later analysis) appeared linked to several of the most significant clusters. The study designated 150 or so TCR beta chains cytomegalovirus-associated.

Comments on this clone: Its antigen is not identified.

The receptor was isolated from a man aged 35 to 55 in good health and CMV-seropositive. The specimen was PBMCs. The genes are TRBV19 and TRBJ2-5; D may be TRBD2 (7 bases). The CDR3 spells CASARMGGAETQYF. In DNA, the CDR3 is TGTGCCAGTGCCCGCATGGGGGGGGCGGAGACCCAGTACTTC.